This T cell receptor beta chain is drawn from a study of T cells in Graves' hyperthyroidism and ophthalmopathy. Trimming pared 1 base from V and 8 bases from J, leaving 16 bases between. This CDR3 is built from 15 residues. CDR1 is MDHEN and CDR2 is SYDVKM in the germline V gene. Researchers amplified the TCR beta CDR3 regions from RNA transcripts. With the HTBI primer set, the TCR CDR3 went through a first round of RT-PCR. One entry per CDR3 protein results from TCRdb running MiXCR on the multiplex PCR reads. The data contain about 200,000 distinct CDR3 sequences, approximately 17% of them singletons. This clonotype was found many times.

V gene TRBV28 combines with J gene TRBJ2-3; tentatively, D is TRBD1 (6 bases). This TCR was sampled from a man between 45 and 60 years old with Graves' hyperthyroidism. The sequencing input was blood. This CDR3 reads CASSLSGVARGTQYF. The CDR3, as DNA: TGTGCCAGCAGTTTATCAGGGGTCGCCAGAGGTACGCAGTATTTT.